The 5 T cell receptor beta chains presented below share a single source sample, sequenced in a study of T cells in Graves' hyperthyroidism and ophthalmopathy (dated by TCRdb to between 2018 and 2020). Receptor libraries were prepared by multiplex PCR. These reads were obtained on an Illumina HiSeq 2000. The TCR beta CDR3 regions were amplified from RNA transcripts. A first-round RT-PCR of the TCR CDR3 used the HTBI primer set with the Qiagen OneStep RT-PCR kit. The public reads were reanalyzed by TCRdb: fastp trimming at Q25, MiXCR alignment, in-frame beta chains only. Rows with a matching CDR3 protein are joined into one entry that keeps the most common DNA and genes. For this sample the table gives fewer than 750,000 distinct CDR3 sequences, of which around 45% were detected only once. The top ten clonotypes cover around 7.7% of the sample. Sequences were obtained from peripheral blood or thyroid tissue (not recorded which). These receptors were obtained from a woman under 30 with Graves' hyperthyroidism.

The chain carries TRBV7-6 and TRBJ2-7, with 7 bases identical to TRBD1. CDR3 length equals 13 residues. The germline V gene encodes CDR1 SGHVS and CDR2 FNYEAQ. Trimming at V came to 8 bases and at J to 3 bases, leaving 7 bases not matched to a gene. The CDR3 sequence is CASADRDSYEQYF. The CDR3 DNA is TGTGCCAGCGCCGACAGGGACAGCTACGAGCAGTACTTC.

In this sample, this clonotype turned up many times. J is TRBJ1-2 and V is TRBV5-6, with 9 bases identical to TRBD1. Germline loops: CDR1 SGHDT, CDR2 YYEEEE. The CDR3 runs to 16 residues. V dropped 4 bases and J dropped 4; count of bases not matched to a gene: 11. This chain's CDR3 is CASSPTPTGGSYGYTF. The CDR3 DNA sequence: TGTGCCAGCAGCCCTACCCCGACAGGGGGTTCCTATGGCTACACCTTC.

This clonotype has a count of ten or more. V and J are TRBV7-3 and TRBJ2-2; the D gene is possibly TRBD1 (5 bases). The CDR3 totals 15 residues. Germline CDR1 SGHTA, CDR2 FQGTGA. Trimming pared 5 bases from V and 4 bases from J, leaving 14 bases between. The CDR3 here is CASSRQYEPTGELFF. The CDR3 region has the DNA TGTGCCAGCAGCCGACAGTACGAGCCCACCGGGGAGCTGTTTTTT.

The chain joins TRBV6-5 to TRBJ2-5, with TRBD1 matching 9 bases. The CDR3 has 14 amino acids. Trimming cost V 5 bases and J 5 bases; bases outside gene matches: 6. The germline gives CDR1 MNHEY, CDR2 SVGAGI. CDR3 in amino acids: CASSRGQGGETQYF. In DNA, the CDR3 is TGTGCCAGCAGTAGGGGACAGGGAGGGGAGACCCAGTACTTC.

This clonotype was counted a few times. The V call is TRBV29-1, the J call TRBJ1-5; D is uncertain. CDR1 SQVTM and CDR2 ANQGSEA come from the germline V gene. Trimming stripped 7 bases from V and 6 bases from J, with 10 bases between. The CDR3 has 11 amino acids. The CDR3 region is CSAEGPQPQHF. The CDR3 DNA reads as TGCAGCGCGGAGGGCCCTCAGCCCCAGCATTTT.